A single sample gave rise to the 7 T cell receptor beta chains below, sequenced in a study of T-cell reconstitution after alpha-beta-depleted transplantation in children listed by TCRdb under 2016. The method was PCR. These reads were obtained on an Illumina HiSeq 2500. Molecular barcoding was employed in the preparation of TCR libraries, with unique molecular identifiers being used to normalize TCRbeta repertoire quantification. The public sequencing data were trimmed at Q25 with fastp and processed into clonotypes with MiXCR by TCRdb, which kept only in-frame beta chains. Duplicate CDR3 protein sequences are folded into a single record with the most common DNA and genes. The sample contains 90,000 to 100,000 distinct CDR3 sequences, 9% to 15% of them found a single time. About 15% of the sample is in the top ten clones. Sample: PBMCs from the stem cell graft donor, taken from the stem cell graft. The receptors were gathered from a human donor who donated a stem cell graft to a child with inherited bone marrow failure.

This clonotype has at least ten counts. The genes are TRBV20-1 and TRBJ2-7; D remains unclear. This CDR3 region has 12 residues. Germline assignment: CDR1 DFQATT and CDR2 SNEGSKA (reference sequence). V was cut by 6 bases and J by 5 bases, with 14 bases left in between. The CDR3 protein is CSAWTNFDEQYF. CDR3 sequence (DNA): TGCAGTGCCTGGACCAACTTCGACGAGCAGTACTTC.

This clonotype came up many times. The chain has TRBV24-1 and TRBJ2-1; D is uncertain. Trimming shortened V by 4 bases and J by 10 bases, and 22 bases separated the two germline ends. CDR3 length: 16 residues. Germline V CDR1 and CDR2: KGHDR, SFDVKD. This CDR3 reads CATSDSSVASRSEQFF. The CDR3, as DNA: TGTGCCACCAGTGACTCCTCGGTGGCTAGTAGATCCGAGCAGTTCTTC.

This clonotype was seen many times. The chain couples TRBV24-1 to TRBJ2-6; unclear D gene. V lost 2 bases and J lost 0, with 7 bases in between. CDR3 size: 16 residues. CDR1 is KGHDR, CDR2 SFDVKD, per germline. The CDR3 nucleotides read TGTGCCACCAGTGATTCCACACCCTCTGGGGCCAACGTCCTGACTTTC. This sequence encodes CATSDSTPSGANVLTF.

The chain links TRBV9 to TRBJ1-1; the match to TRBD1 covers 9 bases. The V gene end was trimmed by 0 bases and the J gene end by 4 bases; junction bases not matched to a gene: 7. The germline gives CDR1 SGDLS, CDR2 YYNGEE. This CDR3 comprises 16 residues. DNA of the CDR3: TGTGCCAGCAGCGTAGCTCCGGGACAGGGATTCACTGAAGCTTTCTTT. Its protein product is CASSVAPGQGFTEAFF.

This clonotype was seen at least ten times. V and J are TRBV27 and TRBJ1-5; 9 nucleotides line up with TRBD1. Germline V gene lookup returns CDR1 MNHEY and CDR2 SMNVEV (reference sequence). Germline trimming cut 6 bases from V and 4 bases from J; bases unmatched to any gene: 13. CDR3 size: 17 residues. CDR3 DNA sequence: TGTGCCAGCAGCGCCCTACGAGGGACAGGGCTAAATCAGCCCCAGCATTTT. The encoded protein is CASSALRGTGLNQPQHF.

CDR3 loop: CASSRLAGDYGYTF. CDR3 in DNA: TGTGCCAGCAGCCGCTTGGCAGGTGACTATGGCTACACCTTC. The V call is TRBV28, the J call TRBJ1-2; no definite D call. The CDR3 loop spans 14 amino acids. The V gene's germline CDR1 is MDHEN and CDR2 SYDVKM. Trimming removed 6 bases at V and 3 bases at J, with 14 bases between.

The table lists this clonotype with a few counts. At one boundary the junction diverges from the germline segment, which might be a read error. The V call is TRBV11-1, the J call TRBJ2-2; possibly TRBD1 or TRBD2 for D (7 bases each). The CDR3 has 18 amino acids. CDR1 and CDR2 from the germline V gene are SGHAT and FQDESV (reference sequence). The CDR3 bases are TGTGCCAGCAGACCTTCGACAGGGAGGGGCATGAACATCGGGGAGCTGTTTTTT. Translated, it gives CASRPSTGRGMNIGELFF.